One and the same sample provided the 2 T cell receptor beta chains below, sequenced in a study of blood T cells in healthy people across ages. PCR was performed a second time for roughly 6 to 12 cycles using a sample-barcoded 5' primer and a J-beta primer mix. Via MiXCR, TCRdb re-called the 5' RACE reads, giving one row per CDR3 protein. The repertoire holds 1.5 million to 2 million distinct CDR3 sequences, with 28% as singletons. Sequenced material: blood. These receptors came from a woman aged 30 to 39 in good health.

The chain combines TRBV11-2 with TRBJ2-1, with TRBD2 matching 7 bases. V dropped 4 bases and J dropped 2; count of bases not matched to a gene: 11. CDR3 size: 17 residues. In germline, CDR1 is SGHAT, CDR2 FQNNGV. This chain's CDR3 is CASSSGTGGAAYNEQFF. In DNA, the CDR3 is TGTGCCAGCAGCTCGGGCACGGGGGGAGCGGCCTACAATGAGCAGTTCTTC.

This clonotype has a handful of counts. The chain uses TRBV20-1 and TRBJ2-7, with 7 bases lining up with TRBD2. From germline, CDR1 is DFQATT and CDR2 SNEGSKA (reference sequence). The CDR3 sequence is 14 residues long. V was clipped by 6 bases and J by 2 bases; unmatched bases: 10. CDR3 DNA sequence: TGCAGTGCAATGGACCGGGGGGTAGCCTACGAGCAGTACTTC. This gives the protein CSAMDRGVAYEQYF.